These 26 T cell receptor beta chains came from one sample sequenced in a study of glioma-infiltrating T cells. Using RNA template, CDR3s of TCR alpha and beta were amplified with iRepertoire arm-PCR. TCRdb recomputed calls from the multiplex PCR reads with MiXCR, one row per CDR3 protein. This repertoire shows 350 to 400 distinct CDR3 sequences, roughly 26% found once; its top ten account for roughly 28%. Sequencing was carried out using glioma tissue, nonneoplastic brain tissue, or PBMCs (not recorded which). The receptors come from a human donor with low-grade glioma or glioblastoma, undergoing nonglioma brain surgery, or in good health (not recorded which).

This clonotype is labeled large (0.1 to 1%). The library was prepared for alpha chains; this beta chain is a stray read, so its frequency means little. J is TRBJ2-7 and V is TRBV4-3; tentatively, D is TRBD2 (6 bases). The length of the CDR3 is 14 residues. The germline V gene has CDR1 LGHNA and CDR2 YSLEER. Trimming shortened V by 0 bases and J by 3 bases, and 9 bases separated the two germline ends. The CDR3 DNA follows: TGCGCCAGCAGCCAAGAAAAGGGAGGCTACGAGCAGTACGTC. It yields the protein CASSQEKGGYEQYV.

The table lists this clonotype with a count of one. Since no conserved phenylalanine or tryptophan closes the CDR3, a read error is the likely cause. For a library built for alpha chains, this beta chain is a stray read; little rests on its size. CDR3 amino acids: CASSLSQGRGYTL. The CDR3 DNA reads as TGTGCCAGCAGTTTATCCCAGGGGAGAGGCTACACCCTC. This rearrangement joins TRBV27 to TRBJ1-2; tentatively, D is TRBD1 (6 bases). The CDR3 extends over 13 amino acids. Germline values: CDR1 MNHEY, CDR2 SMNVEV (reference sequence). The ends were cut back, 0 bases at V and 8 bases at J, with 10 bases in the middle.

Within the sample, this clonotype is large. This beta chain is an off-target read within a library intended for alpha chains, so its frequency means little. The gene calls are TRBV7-2 and TRBJ2-1; D not certain. V gave up 4 bases and J gave up 4 bases, with 8 bases separating them. The CDR3 spans 13 residues. From germline, CDR1 is SGHTA and CDR2 FQGNSA. DNA of the CDR3: TGTGCCAGCAGCTCGGAGATATACAATGAGCAGTTCTTC. Its protein product is CASSSEIYNEQFF.

As to this clonotype: This beta chain is a stray read from a library made for alpha chains; its abundance is not meaningful. V and J are TRBV29-1 and TRBJ1-2; 8 positions match TRBD1. Germline assignment: CDR1 SQVTM and CDR2 ANQGSEA. The CDR3 spans 17 residues. V shed 7 bases and J 6 bases; nucleotides not matched to a gene: 22. As DNA, the CDR3 is TGCAGCGCCGACGGACAGGGAGGGTTAAGCCGACCCGATGGCTACACCTTC. It specifies CSADGQGGLSRPDGYTF. The full variable domain, with the rest looked up from reference TRBV29-1 and TRBJ1-2, is SAVISQKPSRDICQRGTSLTIQCQVDSQVTMMFWYRQQPGQSLTLIATANQGSEATYESGFVIDKFPISRPNLTFSTLTVSNMSPEDSSIYLCSADGQGGLSRPDGYTFGSGTRLTVV.

By sample share, this clonotype is large. Because this beta chain is a stray read in a library intended to capture alpha chains, its abundance should not be given much weight. J is TRBJ1-5 and V is TRBV20-1; 7 nucleotides match TRBD1. The CDR3 runs to 14 residues. CDR1 and CDR2 (germline): DFQATT, SNEGSKA (reference sequence). The V gene end was trimmed by 4 bases and the J gene end by 2 bases; junction bases not matched to a gene: 5. The CDR3 region is CSAKTGRGNQPQHF. CDR3 bases: TGCAGTGCTAAGACAGGGCGGGGCAATCAGCCCCAGCATTTT.

Worth noting for this clonotype: A library prepared for alpha chains yielded this beta chain as an off-target read; its size is of little meaning. This sequence joins TRBV13 and TRBJ2-7; TRBD1 matches at 7 bases. The CDR3 extends over 14 amino acids. Germline values: CDR1 PRHDT, CDR2 FYEKMQ (reference sequence). V was clipped by 3 bases and J by 5 bases; unmatched bases: 7. The CDR3 DNA follows: TGTGCCAGCAGCTTGACAGGGCGCGCGGACGAGCAGTACTTC. It translates to CASSLTGRADEQYF.

This clonotype is deemed large. This beta chain is a stray read from a library made for alpha chains; its abundance is not meaningful. The rearrangement uses TRBV28 and TRBJ2-1, with 8 positions matching TRBD2. CDR1 is MDHEN and CDR2 is SYDVKM in the germline V gene. The CDR3 loop spans 14 amino acids. Trimming took 2 bases from V and 3 from J; bases not matched to a gene: 0. CDR3 sequence (DNA): TGTGCCAGCAGTTTAGCGGGAGGCTACAATGAGCAGTTCTTC. Translating it yields CASSLAGGYNEQFF.

This clonotype is hyperexpanded. This beta chain turned up in a library designed for alpha chains; as an off-target read, its abundance says little. The chain has TRBV6-6 and TRBJ2-5; possible D gene TRBD1, 5 bases. V was pared by 0 bases and J by 5 bases, with 19 bases between. Germline CDR1 MNHNY, CDR2 SVGAGI (reference sequence). This CDR3 spans 17 amino acids. The CDR3 spells CASSYSKPRAKLETQYF. The CDR3 DNA is TGTGCCAGCAGTTACTCGAAACCCAGGGCGAAACTGGAGACCCAGTACTTC.

About this clonotype: It is unclear where the CDR3 begins or ends on the DNA, so no DNA is shown, and the CDR3 is as TCRdb lists it. The size of this beta chain means little, since it is a stray read in a library made for alpha chains. The V and J genes are TRBV30 and TRBJ2-5; the table's D call, TRBD1, has no DNA check behind it. The CDR3 length equals 11 residues, ends included. CDR1 is GTSNPN and CDR2 is SVGIG in the germline V gene (reference sequence). This CDR3 reads CAWGAGTSSYF.

Concerning this clonotype: Being one base from a much bigger clone, this may be a read error. This beta chain represents an off-target read in a library built for alpha chains; its size is of limited meaning. The chain couples TRBV2 to TRBJ2-1, with D perhaps given as TRBD1 or TRBD2 (5 bases each). V lost 5 bases and J 8 bases, leaving 7 bases between the germline ends. This CDR3 region has 11 residues. Germline values: CDR1 SNHLY, CDR2 FYNNEI. CDR3 loop: CASSRDDEQFF. Here the CDR3 DNA reads TGTGCCAGCAGTAGGGACGATGAGCAGTTCTTC.

In its sample, this clonotype is hyperexpanded. This beta chain is a stray read from a library made for alpha chains; its abundance is not meaningful. This rearrangement joins TRBV6-1 to TRBJ2-3; 12 nucleotides match TRBD2. With 5 bases clipped from V and 3 bases from J, the junction kept 6 bases outside the gene matches. CDR1 is MNHNS, CDR2 SASEGT, per germline. CDR3 length: 16 residues. CDR3 DNA sequence: TGTGCCAGCAGTCTTTCGACTAGCGGGAGAACAGATACGCAGTATTTT. Encoded protein: CASSLSTSGRTDTQYF.

This clonotype counts as hyperexpanded. The library was built for alpha chains, so this beta chain is an off-target read and its size means little. The J gene is TRBJ2-5, the V gene TRBV3-1; 7 bases fit TRBD2. Germline V lookup: CDR1 LGHDT, CDR2 YNNKEL (reference sequence). The V and J ends lost 1 base and 5 bases, in that order; junction bases with no gene match: 4. The CDR3 is 14 residues long. The CDR3 loop reads CASSQGGGRETQYF. In nucleotides, the CDR3 is TGTGCCAGCAGCCAAGGCGGGGGTCGGGAGACCCAGTACTTC.

A note on this clonotype: Being off target in a library aimed at alpha chains, this beta chain has a size of little meaning. J is TRBJ1-4 and V is TRBV11-2, with a weak D call TRBD1 (5 bases). V was trimmed by 3 bases and J by 5 bases, leaving 13 bases between them. This CDR3 comprises 15 residues. Germline V lookup: CDR1 SGHAT, CDR2 FQNNGV. CDR3 bases: TGTGCCAGCAGCTTCGTAGAAGCAGGGAATGAAAAACTGTTTTTT. Its translation is CASSFVEAGNEKLFF.

This clonotype was counted between two and nine times. In a library made to pick up alpha chains, this beta chain is a stray read with a size that means little. The CDR3 nucleotides are TGTGCCTGGAGTGAGGCTGAGGGAGCTTTCTTT. Encoded protein: CAWSEAEGAFF. This sequence joins TRBV30 and TRBJ1-1; D uncertain. Germline CDR1 is GTSNPN and CDR2 is SVGIG (reference sequence). Trimming pared 1 base from V and 10 bases from J, leaving 10 bases between. The CDR3 spans 11 residues.

In its sample, this clonotype is large. The library was designed around alpha chains, so this beta chain is a stray read whose abundance carries little weight. The genes are TRBV6-1 and TRBJ1-4; weak D call: TRBD1 (5 bases). The V end lost 6 bases, the J end lost 4 bases, and 9 bases lay between the germline ends. This CDR3 is built from 13 residues. The V gene's germline CDR1 is MNHNS and CDR2 SASEGT. DNA of the CDR3: TGTGCCAGCAGGGGGCGGATTAATGAAAAACTGTTTTTT. Its protein is CASRGRINEKLFF.

This clonotype is termed large. The library was designed around alpha chains, so this beta chain is a stray read whose abundance carries little weight. The V call is TRBV4-1, the J call TRBJ2-5; no clear D gene. The CDR3 is made up of 11 amino acids. The germline gives CDR1 MGHRA, CDR2 YSYEKL. V shed 5 bases and J shed 5 bases, with 6 bases lying between them. The CDR3 sequence is CASSSRETQYF. CDR3 DNA sequence: TGCGCCAGCAGCTCACGCGAGACCCAGTACTTC.

This clonotype is classed as large (0.1 to 1%). This beta chain lies outside the target of a library built for alpha chains; its clone size means little. The chain has TRBV20-1 and TRBJ1-6, with 10 bases that match TRBD1. Germline CDR1 and CDR2: DFQATT and SNEGSKA (reference sequence). V shed 8 bases and J 8 bases; nucleotides not matched to a gene: 12. The CDR3 runs 15 residues. CDR3 DNA sequence: TGCAGTTCCCAAAACAGGGACAGGGGTGATTCACCCCTCCACTTT. Its protein product is CSSQNRDRGDSPLHF.

Only a few counts were recorded for this clonotype. A library made for alpha chains picked up this beta chain off target, so its size means little. V is TRBV2 and J is TRBJ1-1; the D is unclear. This CDR3 region has 12 residues. Trimming took 8 bases from V and 1 from J, leaving 8 bases between them. From germline, CDR1 is SNHLY and CDR2 FYNNEI. In nucleotides, the CDR3 is TGTGCCAGCCGTGCACAGAACACTGAAGCTTTCTTT. Amino acid sequence: CASRAQNTEAFF.

Notes on this clonotype: As an off-target read in a library built for alpha chains, this beta chain has a frequency of little significance. The rearrangement links TRBV5-1 to TRBJ2-5; TRBD2 agrees at 15 bases. Germline V lookup: CDR1 SGHRS, CDR2 YFSETQ. V lost 5 bases to trimming and J lost 5 bases; unmatched junction nucleotides: 4. The CDR3 is made up of 15 amino acids. CDR3 coding DNA: TGCGCCAGCAGTCGCGGGACTAGCGGGAGGGAGACCCAGTACTTC. As protein: CASSRGTSGRETQYF. Combining the CDR3 with reference TRBV5-1 and TRBJ2-5 gives the whole variable domain KAGVTQTPRYLIKTRGQQVTLSCSPISGHRSVSWYQQTPGQGLQFLFEYFSETQRNKGNFPGRFSGRQFSNSRSEMNVSTLELGDSALYLCASSRGTSGRETQYFGPGTRLLVL.

Turning to this clonotype: Little can be read into the size of this beta chain, an off-target read in a library designed for alpha chains. V gene TRBV29-1 combines with J gene TRBJ2-2; TRBD2 aligns across 7 bases. The V gene's germline CDR1 is SQVTM and CDR2 ANQGSEA. Trimming removed 3 bases from V and 4 bases from J; junction bases left unmatched: 2. This CDR3 comprises 13 residues. This CDR3 is CSVDGRGTGELFF. The CDR3 DNA follows: TGCAGCGTTGATGGGAGGGGCACCGGGGAGCTGTTTTTT.

This clonotype is labeled large (0.1 to 1%). This beta chain is a stray sequence in a library constructed for alpha chains; its clone size is not meaningful. The chain employs TRBV6-1 and TRBJ1-1; unclear D gene. The CDR3 runs 12 residues. Per the germline V gene, CDR1 is MNHNS and CDR2 is SASEGT. V was pared by 9 bases and J by 6 bases, with 14 bases between. For the CDR3, the DNA is TGTGCCAGTCGTACCATTATCCCTGAAGCTTTCTTT. It translates to CASRTIIPEAFF.

In the case of this clonotype: This beta chain appears as a stray read in a library generated for alpha chains; its size is not informative. The chain is built from TRBV10-3 and TRBJ2-1, with 7 nucleotides matching TRBD2. This CDR3 has 15 residues. J gave up 8 bases and V 5 bases, and 12 bases lay outside the gene matches. Germline V gene lookup returns CDR1 ENHRY and CDR2 SYGVKD. The CDR3: CAISRASGKRDEQFF. The CDR3 region has the DNA TGTGCCATCAGTAGAGCTAGCGGAAAAAGGGATGAGCAGTTCTTC.

Comment on this clonotype: This may be a read error: a much more frequent sequence differs by one nucleotide. A library prepared for alpha chains yielded this beta chain as an off-target read; its size is of little meaning. The rearrangement uses TRBV28 and TRBJ2-1; D may be TRBD2 (6 bases). This CDR3 is built from 14 residues. Looked up from germline, CDR1 is MDHEN and CDR2 is SYDVKM. V lost 2 bases and J lost 3, with 8 bases in between. The chain's CDR3 is CASSLAGCYNEQFF. CDR3 DNA: TGTGCCAGCAGTTTAGCGGGATGCTACAATGAGCAGTTCTTC.

A note on this clonotype: The size of this beta chain means little, since it is a stray read in a library made for alpha chains. The V call is TRBV3-1, the J call TRBJ2-1; TRBD2 aligns across 13 bases. V lost 0 bases, J lost 11 bases, and 4 bases stayed unmatched. Germline lookup yields CDR1 LGHDT and CDR2 YNNKEL (reference sequence). The CDR3 has 15 amino acids. The CDR3: CASSQEGGLAGQQFF. The CDR3 DNA reads TGTGCCAGCAGCCAAGAGGGGGGACTAGCGGGGCAGCAGTTCTTC.

Details on this clonotype: The junction does not match germline at one end; this may be a read error. The library was designed around alpha chains, so this beta chain is a stray read whose abundance carries little weight. This sequence joins TRBV5-1 and TRBJ1-1; D is undetermined. This CDR3 is 12 amino acids long. CDR1 is SGHRS, CDR2 YFSETQ, per germline. The CDR3 region is CASRGGSTGAFF. CDR3 in DNA: TGCGCCAGCAGGGGAGGGAGCACTGGAGCTTTCTTT.

This clonotype was recorded a few times. This beta chain is off target for a library built for alpha chains, so its abundance means little. This chain uses TRBV11-2 with TRBJ2-5, with D perhaps assigned TRBD1 or TRBD2 (7 bases each). Germline V gives CDR1 SGHAT, CDR2 FQNNGV. CDR3 size: 15 residues. V lost 3 bases and J lost 1, with 12 bases in between. This CDR3 reads CASSFWEGAQETQYF. The CDR3, as DNA: TGTGCCAGCAGCTTTTGGGAGGGGGCCCAAGAGACCCAGTACTTC.